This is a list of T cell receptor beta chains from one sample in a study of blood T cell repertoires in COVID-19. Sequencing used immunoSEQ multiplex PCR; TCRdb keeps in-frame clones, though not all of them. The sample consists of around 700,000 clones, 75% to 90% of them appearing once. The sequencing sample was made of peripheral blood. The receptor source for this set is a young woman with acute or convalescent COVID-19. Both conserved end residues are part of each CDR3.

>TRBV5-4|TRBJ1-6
CASSLRGGRDSPLHF
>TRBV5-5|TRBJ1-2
CASSLGAGGPFNYGYTF
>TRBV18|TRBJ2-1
CASSPGTGGPPSYNEQFF
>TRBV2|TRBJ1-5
CASSKDYSNQPQHF
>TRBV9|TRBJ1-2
CASGRSNYGYTF
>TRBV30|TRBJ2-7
CAWSVVRGEQYF
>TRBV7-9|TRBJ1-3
CASSLFGFPYGNTIYF
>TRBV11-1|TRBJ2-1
CASSPLRGSYNEQFF
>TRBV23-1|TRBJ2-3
CASSQWDRRTDTQYF
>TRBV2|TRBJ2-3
CASSGDRGLDTQYF
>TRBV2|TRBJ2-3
CASSGGSERANTDTQYF
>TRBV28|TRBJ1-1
CASNTYTNTEAFF
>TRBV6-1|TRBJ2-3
CASSEQQRGQDTQYF
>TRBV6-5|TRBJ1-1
CASSPVMEGATEAFF
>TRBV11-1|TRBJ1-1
CASSQMTGGNTEAFF
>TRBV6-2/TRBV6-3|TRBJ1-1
CASSYPPNRGRTEAFF
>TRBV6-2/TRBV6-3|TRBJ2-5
CASSYSKATTPNF
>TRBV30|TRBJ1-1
CAWTVILNTEAFF
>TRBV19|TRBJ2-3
CASSIDAGGTQYF
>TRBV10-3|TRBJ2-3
CATVDQGDTQYF
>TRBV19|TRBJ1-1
CASSIRQGATEAFF
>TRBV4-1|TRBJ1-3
CASSQPLKEIGNTIYF
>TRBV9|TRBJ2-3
CASSVGTSPYTDTQYF
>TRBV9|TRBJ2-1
CASSPPAGTGGRNEQFF
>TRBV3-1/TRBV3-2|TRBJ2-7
CASSPPSSYEQYF
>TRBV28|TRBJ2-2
CASRAGQGNTGELFF
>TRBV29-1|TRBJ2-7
CSVEYFEGSNYEQYF
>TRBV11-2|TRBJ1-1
CASESAVNTEAFF
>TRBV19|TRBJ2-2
CASSPGGTGELFF
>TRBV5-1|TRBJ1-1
CASSLDRGWAFF
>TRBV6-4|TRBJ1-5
CATRVTGGPQPQHF
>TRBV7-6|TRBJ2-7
CASNRGGALYEQYF
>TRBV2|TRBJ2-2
CASSELGQGAYPGELFF
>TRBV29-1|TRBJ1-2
CSVVGQIYGYTF
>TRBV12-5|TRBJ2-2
CASGLVYGTGELFF
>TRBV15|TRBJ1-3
CATSRDALAGGINTIYF
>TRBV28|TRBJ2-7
CASSDPGLRGYEQYF
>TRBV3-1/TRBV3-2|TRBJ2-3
CASSQWLLGATDTQYF
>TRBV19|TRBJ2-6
CASIPGQAFSGANVLTF
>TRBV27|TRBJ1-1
CASSLGSGGGEAFF